This TCR beta chain is drawn from a study of cytomegalovirus exposure and HLA in healthy donors (dated by TCRdb to the late 2010s). For the wider study: According to an earlier analysis of a few hundred of the donors, about 190 million T cells yielded 90 million to 140 million unique TCR beta sequences and about 300 Gb of sequence data. An early release covering just under 650 HLA-typed donors comprised about 300 gigabases of sequencing data and approximately 85 million unique TCR sequences. The genetic ancestry cluster associated with self-reported Caucasian donors included 81% of the roughly 400 genotyped donors. The study was designed to test whether signatures of past pathogen exposure could be identified by cataloging public T cell receptors. The T cell repertoires of under 750 subjects were profiled by immunosequencing and related to cytomegalovirus serostatus. A separate validation cohort of more than 100 different subjects was used in addition to the approximately 670-subject first cohort. The study combined high-throughput TCR immunosequencing, statistical association of individual TCRs with disease status, and machine learning to predict cytomegalovirus infection status. A later analysis re-examined previously published TCR beta repertoires from several hundred donors and added high-resolution HLA genotyping to investigate patterns of TCR occurrence. The later analysis used no new phenotypic data to find candidate immune exposures, relying instead on TCR beta sequences and their occurrence across donors. An earlier analysis of several hundred of the donors used high-throughput TCR beta sequencing to judge whether each TCR beta V gene segment behaved as functional or pseudogenic. Donor age, sex, ethnicity and CMV serostatus were compiled alongside the repertoire data. A later genetic analysis used genome-wide SNP genotypes for about 60% of the 666 donors, treating that subset as a discovery cohort. Every repertoire in the discovery cohort had been generated on one and the same sequencing platform. Class I and class II HLA loci were covered by the typing at four-digit resolution. The number of typed donors differed by locus: roughly 620-640 for A, B, C, DRB1 and DQB1; 522 for DQA1; over 600 for DPA1; and 400 to 480 for DPB1. Because of strong linkage in the cohort, roughly five DR-DQ haplotypes were treated as single units for association and clustering. Among around 400 genotyped donors of the cohort, an average of approximately 230,000 unique TCR beta nucleotide sequences were sequenced per donor, around 20% of them non-productive. Here is what the overall study found, with its caveats: Some IMGT-functional V segments, including TRBV6-2 and TRBV6-3, could not be distinguished by the 87-base-pair reads and were therefore excluded. It was suggested by the authors that the approach could potentially be generalized to other disease states and immunological phenotypes. In a later analysis, HLA-associated TCR beta chains were found to be more clonally expanded and to have lower generation probabilities than equally common non-associated chains. A later analysis found that TCR association rates varied across HLA loci, with DRB1 alleles showing the most associated TCRs and HLA-C alleles the fewest. In vitro tests confirmed that a few of the cytomegalovirus-associated TCR beta chains recognize cytomegalovirus antigens. Specific HLA alleles were associated with 15,000 to 20,000 TCR beta sequences at a false discovery rate of 0.05 in a later analysis. Around 16 rarely observed V segments, including chromosome 9 orphons, were excluded from the earlier analysis of some 590 of the donors because counts were too low. Because HLA typing was missing for some donors at each locus, association tests included only the typed subset. For the cohort, immune exposure information was limited to CMV serostatus. In the study, about 150 TCR beta chains were listed as associated with cytomegalovirus. According to a later analysis, most CMV-associated TCR beta chains appeared to be HLA-restricted, and the HLA associations seemed to be driven largely by CMV exposure. Linkage disequilibrium might explain the correlated functional status among segregating V segments, but an unknown experimental factor could not be excluded. According to a later genetic analysis, donors in an Asian-associated ancestry cluster had fewer N-insertions in productive TCRs than the approximately 630-donor mean. The presence/absence analyses assumed that sequencing depth was roughly uniform across donors, and that assumption may not be true. V-gene and J-gene trimming of TCR beta chains was associated with a missense DCLRE1C variant in a later genetic analysis, and the association was replicated in an independent cohort. This cohort had only TCR beta chains sequenced, and the lack of alpha or paired-chain data limited which features could be detected. When HLA alleles, especially DR and DQ, strongly co-occurred, TCR associations were difficult to assign to individual alleles. Several of the top co-occurrence clusters appeared to be linked to parvovirus B19, influenza, CMV and Epstein-Barr virus, according to a later analysis. Across donors, most TCR sequences were observed very rarely, whereas some public TCRs were present in many individuals. Broadly in line with IMGT annotations, most TCR beta V segments showed up in productive rearrangements about 87% or about 30% of the time in an earlier analysis of several hundred of the donors. A further reported finding was that TCR beta sequences accurately predicted the HLA-A and HLA-B alleles for most subjects in the first cohort. The classifier was reported to diagnose cytomegalovirus status with high specificity and sensitivity in both the original cohort and the validation cohort. A cluster of highly shared sequence variants was judged likely to represent a technical artifact of the sequencing pipeline.

V is reduced by 5 bases and J by 5 bases, leaving a spacing of 6 bases between them. The germline V gene supplies CDR1 ENHRY and CDR2 SYGVKD. Counted from cysteine to phenylalanine, this CDR3 has 11 amino acids. Only the CDR3 portion is preserved as DNA: 33 bases, with reading frame beginning at the first base. The cohort consisted of 600 to 750 healthy bone marrow donors. At the time of sampling, every cohort member was nominally healthy, though immune exposures that went unrecorded were likely present. The donor tested CMV seropositive and was one of the 289 seropositive cohort members. Every donor gave a peripheral blood sample, and the peripheral blood mononuclear cells from that sample were used for TCR beta sequencing. The Qiagen DNeasy Blood Extraction Kit was used to extract genomic DNA from the blood cell samples. Library preparation used the immunoSEQ multiplex PCR assay. A mixture of 60 forward primers for TCR Vbeta segments and 13 reverse primers for TCR Jbeta segments was used in the multiplex PCR. A multiplex PCR assay on genomic DNA amplified the CDR3 region of rearranged TCR beta genes. Amplified TCR beta libraries were sequenced as 87-base-pair reads on the Illumina HiSeq System. The source study handled its data this way. In a later analysis, roughly 80 million unique TCR beta chains were counted across the approximately 640 repertoires, and approximately 11 million of these chains were shared by at least two donors. To remove PCR and sequencing errors, raw reads were error-corrected and collapsed into unique sequences using a nearest-neighbor algorithm that merged closely related sequences. CDR3 sequences were aligned to IMGT reference sequences to assign V, D and J gene segments. For a sequence to be retained, a match of at least six nucleotides was required to both a V gene segment and a J gene segment. A rearrangement counted as productive if the CDR3 had no stop codons and remained in frame with V and J, and every other rearrangement counted as non-productive. Following IMGT convention, CDR3 was defined as the stretch from the second conserved V-encoded cysteine up to the conserved J-encoded phenylalanine. The earlier analysis of a few hundred of the donors excluded any sequence lacking an unambiguous match to a single V gene segment. In an earlier analysis of 587 of the donors, a V segment was called functional when productive rearrangements were above 56.7%, and segregating when the standard deviation between donors exceeded 5%. A statistical classification framework was built for diagnosing cytomegalovirus status from the catalog of TCR beta chain sequences. A later analysis assigned V and J genes by comparing TCR nucleotide sequences with IMGT/GENE-DB human TR gene sequences. In a later analysis, CDR3 sequences and most-parsimonious VDJ recombination scenarios were assigned using the TCRdist pipeline. In a later analysis, each TCR beta chain was defined by its CDR3 amino acid sequence together with its V-gene family, and reads without a unique V-gene family were excluded. As a way to deal with suspected cross-contamination and a sequencing artifact, a later analysis dropped nearly 600 nucleotide sequences that were highly shared and had low generation probability. A later analysis calculated a clonal expansion index for each public chain from normalized within-repertoire ranks of inferred template counts. Generation probabilities in a later analysis came from a VDJ recombination model fitted to out-of-frame rearrangements, and those results were checked against IGoR. A later analysis scored TCR-TCR, TCR-HLA and TCR-CMV co-occurrence with hypergeometric tests, applying a repertoire-size bias correction to TCR pairs. False discovery rates were estimated in a later analysis by permuting HLA or CMV assignments 20 times. In a later analysis, co-occurring TCRs were grouped using DBSCAN, with TCRdist sequence similarity added in when clustering inside HLA-allele-positive subsets. Repertoires with fewer than 30,000 or more than 120,000 public chains, plus five repertoires with anomalous nucleotide sharing, were excluded from co-occurrence clustering. TCRdb re-hosts the immuneACCESS table, in-frame sequences only. Its copies lack some clones; in the studies checked, an unresolved V gene accounts for under half of them, and the cause for the rest is not known. That table furnishes V, J and clone size, whereas the DNA furnished D and trimming. Present in this sample are about 160,000 clones, 60% to 85% of which were seen just once. Roughly 3% of the sample lies in the top ten.

About this clone itself: This clone's antigen is unknown. Within one base of it there is no much larger clone, and no base qualities were kept.

The V gene is TRBV10-3 and the J gene is TRBJ1-2; TRBD1 is a possible D gene, resting on 6 matching bases. Sequenced input: PBMCs. The sequence was obtained from a woman aged 45 to 65 in good health and CMV-seropositive. The CDR3 here reads CAISRGYGYTF. Read as DNA, the sequence is TGTGCCATCAGTAGGGGGTATGGCTACACCTTC.